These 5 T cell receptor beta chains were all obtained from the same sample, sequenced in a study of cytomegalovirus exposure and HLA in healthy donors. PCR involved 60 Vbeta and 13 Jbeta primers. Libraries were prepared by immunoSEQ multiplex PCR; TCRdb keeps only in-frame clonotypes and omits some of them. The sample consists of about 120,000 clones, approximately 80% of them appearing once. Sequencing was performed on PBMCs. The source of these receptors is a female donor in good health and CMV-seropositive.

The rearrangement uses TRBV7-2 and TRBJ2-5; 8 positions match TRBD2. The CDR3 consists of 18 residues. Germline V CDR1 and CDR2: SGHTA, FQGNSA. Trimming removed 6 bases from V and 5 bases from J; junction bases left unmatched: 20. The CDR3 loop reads CASRVGASGGLLGETQYF. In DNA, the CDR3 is TGTGCCAGCAGAGTAGGGGCCAGCGGGGGACTCCTGGGGGAGACCCAGTACTTC.

CDR3 sequence reads: CASNPGTGGKNEQFF. The DNA for the CDR3 is TGTGCCAGCAACCCCGGGACGGGGGGGAAAAATGAGCAGTTCTTC. This chain connects TRBV28 to TRBJ2-1; 8 bases align to TRBD2. This CDR3 is 15 amino acids long. Trimming removed 7 bases from V and 7 bases from J; junction bases left unmatched: 12. Germline CDR1 is MDHEN and CDR2 is SYDVKM.

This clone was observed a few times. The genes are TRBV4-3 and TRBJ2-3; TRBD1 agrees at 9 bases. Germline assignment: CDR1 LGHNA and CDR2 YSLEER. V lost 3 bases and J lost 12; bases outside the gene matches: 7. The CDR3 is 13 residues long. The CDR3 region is CASSQNRDRAQYF. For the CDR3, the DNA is TGCGCCAGCAGCCAGAACCGGGACAGGGCTCAGTATTTT.

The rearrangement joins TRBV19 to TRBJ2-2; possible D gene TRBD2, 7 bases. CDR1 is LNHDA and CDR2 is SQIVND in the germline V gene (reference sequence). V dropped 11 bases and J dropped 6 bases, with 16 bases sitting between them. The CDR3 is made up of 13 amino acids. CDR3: CASKGEGAGELFF. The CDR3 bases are TGTGCCTCGAAGGGGGAGGGGGCCGGGGAGCTGTTTTTT.

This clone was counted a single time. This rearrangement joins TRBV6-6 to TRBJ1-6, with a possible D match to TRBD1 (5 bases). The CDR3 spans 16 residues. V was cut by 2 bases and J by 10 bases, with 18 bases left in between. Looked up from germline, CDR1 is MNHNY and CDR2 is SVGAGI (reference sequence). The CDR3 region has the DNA TGTGCCAGCAGTTACAGTTTGGGGCCCATTGAGTCACCCCTCCACTTT. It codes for CASSYSLGPIESPLHF.